A single sample gave rise to the 2 T cell receptor beta chains below, sequenced in a study of blood T cell repertoires in COVID-19 (TCRdb year 2020). The protocol used for the library was the immunoSEQ multiplex PCR assay. What TCRdb holds here is the immuneACCESS table cut down to in-frame rearrangements. Part of the clones is not present; checked against another copy, under half of the missing clones reflect an unresolved V gene, and the others are unexplained. The sample includes more than 35,000 clones, with 80% observed a single time. The top ten clones comprise approximately 15% of the sample. The sequencing sample was made of peripheral blood. These receptors all stem from a woman in her 70s with acute or convalescent COVID-19.

This clone showed up just a few times. This chain uses TRBV27 with TRBJ2-1; 11 positions agree with TRBD2. Trimming at V came to 4 bases and at J to 2 bases, leaving 4 bases not matched to a gene. In germline, CDR1 is MNHEY, CDR2 SMNVEV (reference sequence). The CDR3 sequence is 16 residues long. In DNA form, the CDR3 reads TGTGCCAGCAGTTCAATGACTAGCGGGGCCTACAATGAGCAGTTCTTC. Protein product: CASSSMTSGAYNEQFF.

The rearrangement uses TRBV18 and TRBJ1-2; no clear D. The V end was cut by 2 bases, the J end by 8 bases, with 12 bases between. Germline-derived CDR1 and CDR2 are KGHSH and LQKENI. The CDR3 is made up of 13 amino acids. The CDR3 is CASSPADRGGYTF. CDR3 sequence (DNA): TGTGCCAGCTCACCAGCCGACCGGGGAGGCTACACCTTC. Variable domain in full (rest from reference TRBV18 and TRBJ1-2): NAGVMQNPRHLVRRRGQEARLRCSPMKGHSHVYWYRQLPEEGLKFMVYLQKENIIDESGMPKERFSAEFPKEGPSILRIQQVVRGDSAAYFCASSPADRGGYTFGSGTRLTVV.